This note documents a single TCR beta chain sequence. Germline CDR1 reads SEHNR; CDR2 reads FQNEAQ (reference sequence). Trimming removed 10 bases from V and 9 bases from J; junction bases left unmatched: 5. The CDR3 is 13 amino acids. These data come from a study of blood T cell repertoires in COVID-19. Study context: COVID-19 samples collected from the United States, Italy and Spain covered acute and convalescent phases. The analysed material was cDNA or gDNA that came from T cells, B-cell-depleted T cells, or PBMCs.

In the original workflow: For nucleated cells, counts were estimated from reference gene primer amplification. TCRdb keeps only in-frame clones here, not all; method: immunoSEQ multiplex PCR. V, J and clone size were drawn from that table, and D and trimming were deduced from the DNA. The sample consists of about 300,000 clones, under 90% of them appearing once. Seattle's cohort entered during active infection and was followed longitudinally. The sequence was obtained from a woman in her twenties or thirties with COVID-19, enrolled during active disease. The J gene is TRBJ1-6, the V gene TRBV7-9; TRBD1 matches 11 bases. Sample: peripheral blood. CDR3 DNA sequence: TGTGCCATTTCCGGGACAGGGGGTTCACCCCTCCACTTT. This gives the protein CAISGTGGSPLHF.